These 6 T cell receptor beta chains came from one sample sequenced in a study of blood T cell repertoires in COVID-19. Sequencing was performed with immunoSEQ multiplex PCR; in TCRdb, only in-frame clones are kept and a portion is missing. The sample has approximately 150,000 clones, 70% to 80% seen once. What was sequenced was peripheral blood. The receptors originated from a man aged 50 or older with acute or convalescent COVID-19.

This clone was picked up one time. CDR3 sequence: CASSYIPGQMNTEAFF. Here the CDR3 DNA reads TGTGCCAGCAGCTACATACCGGGACAGATGAACACTGAAGCTTTCTTT. The V gene is TRBV7-2, the J gene TRBJ1-1; 7 nucleotides agree with TRBD1. In germline, CDR1 is SGHTA, CDR2 FQGNSA. Losses at the gene ends were 4 bases for V and 0 bases for J; bases not matched to a gene: 8. The length of the CDR3 is 16 residues.

V and J are TRBV9 and TRBJ1-5; 7 bases are shared with TRBD1. This CDR3 contains 14 residues. Trimming at V came to 2 bases and at J to 6 bases, leaving 5 bases not matched to a gene. The germline CDR1 and CDR2 sequences are SGDLS and YYNGEE. The CDR3 here is CASSVGTGVQPQHF. CDR3 sequence (DNA): TGTGCCAGCAGCGTCGGAACAGGGGTTCAGCCCCAGCATTTT. Full variable domain (rest looked up from reference TRBV9 and TRBJ1-5): DSGVTQTPKHLITATGQRVTLRCSPRSGDLSVYWYQQSLDQGLQFLIQYYNGEERAKGNILERFSAQQFPDLHSELNLSSLELGDSALYFCASSVGTGVQPQHFGDGTRLSIL.

This clone was observed a single time. The genes are TRBV15 and TRBJ2-3; 10 positions agree with TRBD2. CDR1 LNHNV and CDR2 YYDKDF come from the germline V gene (reference sequence). V lost 1 base and J lost 0; bases outside the gene matches: 1. The CDR3 runs 16 residues. The CDR3 protein is CATSRGGLASTDTQYF. Written as DNA, the CDR3 is TGTGCCACCAGCAGAGGGGGACTAGCGAGCACAGATACGCAGTATTTT. Combining the CDR3 with reference TRBV15 and TRBJ2-3 gives the whole variable domain DAMVIQNPRYQVTQFGKPVTLSCSQTLNHNVMYWYQQKSSQAPKLLFHYYDKDFNNEADTPDNFQSRRPNTSFCFLDIRSPGLGDTAMYLCATSRGGLASTDTQYFGPGTRLTVL.

The chain employs TRBV19 and TRBJ2-1; 7 bases are shared with TRBD2. CDR3 length: 16 amino acids. The V gene's germline CDR1 is LNHDA and CDR2 SQIVND (reference sequence). V lost 3 bases to trimming and J lost 2 bases; unmatched junction nucleotides: 7. CDR3 in DNA: TGTGCCAGTAGTATCCCAGGGAGCGGGGCCTACAATGAGCAGTTCTTC. It codes for CASSIPGSGAYNEQFF.

The rearrangement links TRBV6-5 to TRBJ2-5; a weak D match, TRBD1 (6 bases). The CDR3 extends over 13 amino acids. V was trimmed by 7 bases and J by 4 bases, leaving 13 bases between them. Germline CDR1 MNHEY, CDR2 SVGAGI. CDR3 coding DNA: TGTGCCAGCATGGGTCCAGGGGTAGAGACCCAGTACTTC. This translates into CASMGPGVETQYF.

The chain uses TRBV2 and TRBJ2-2; TRBD2 agrees at 15 bases. This CDR3 is built from 17 residues. With V trimmed by 9 bases and J by 4 bases, 9 bases remained unmatched. The germline V gene encodes CDR1 SNHLY and CDR2 FYNNEI. CDR3 sequence (DNA): TGTGCCAGTGGGGGACTAGCGGGGGGACGGACCACCGGGGAGCTGTTTTTT. This codes for CASGGLAGGRTTGELFF.